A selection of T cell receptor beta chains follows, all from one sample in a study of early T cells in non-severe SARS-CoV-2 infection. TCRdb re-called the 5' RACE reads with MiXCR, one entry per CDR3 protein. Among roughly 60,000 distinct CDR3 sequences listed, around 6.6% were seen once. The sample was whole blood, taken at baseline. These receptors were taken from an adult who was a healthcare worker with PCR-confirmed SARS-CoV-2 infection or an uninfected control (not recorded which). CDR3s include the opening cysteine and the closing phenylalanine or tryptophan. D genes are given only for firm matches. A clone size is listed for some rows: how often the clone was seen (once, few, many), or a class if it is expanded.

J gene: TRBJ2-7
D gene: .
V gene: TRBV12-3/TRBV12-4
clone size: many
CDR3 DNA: TGTGCCAGCAGTTTAGCGCTAGGCCGAACCTACGAGCAGTACTTC
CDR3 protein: CASSLALGRTYEQYF

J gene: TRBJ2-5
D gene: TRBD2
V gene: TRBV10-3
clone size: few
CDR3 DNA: TGTGCCATCAGTGACTCGACTAGCGGGGGGGAGACCCAGTACTTC
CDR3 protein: CAISDSTSGGETQYF

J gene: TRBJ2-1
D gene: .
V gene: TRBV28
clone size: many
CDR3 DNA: TGTGCCAGCAGTTTAAATCTCAGAGATCAGTTCTTC
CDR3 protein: CASSLNLRDQFF

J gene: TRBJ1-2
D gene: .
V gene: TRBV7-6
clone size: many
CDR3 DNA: TGTGCCAGCAGCATGACAGGCAGGGTTGACTATGGCTACACCTTC
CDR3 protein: CASSMTGRVDYGYTF

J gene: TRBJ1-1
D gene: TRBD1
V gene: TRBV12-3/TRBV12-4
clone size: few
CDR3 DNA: TGTGCCAGCAGTTTAGCGGGGGGGACAGGGATTATGGACACTGAAGCTTTCTTT
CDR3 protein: CASSLAGGTGIMDTEAFF

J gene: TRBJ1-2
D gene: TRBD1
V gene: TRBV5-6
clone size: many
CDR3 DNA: TGTGCCAGCAGCTGGGCCACAGGGGCGTTCTATGGCTACACCTTC
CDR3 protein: CASSWATGAFYGYTF

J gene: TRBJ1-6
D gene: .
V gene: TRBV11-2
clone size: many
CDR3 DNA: TGTGCCAGCAGCGGGGGCTATCTTTCACCCCTCCACTTT
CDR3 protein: CASSGGYLSPLHF

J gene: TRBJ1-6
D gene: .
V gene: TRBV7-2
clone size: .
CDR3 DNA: TGTGCCAGCAGCTTGTTGGGCGGAGATAATTCACCCCTCCACTTT
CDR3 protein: CASSLLGGDNSPLHF

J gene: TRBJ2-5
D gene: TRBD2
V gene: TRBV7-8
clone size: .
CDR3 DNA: TGTGCCAGCAGCCCCCTTTTGTTCCTTGGGAAACTAGCGGGAGCTAGTTTTTTGACCCAGTACTTC
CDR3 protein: CASSPLLFLGKLAGASFLTQYF

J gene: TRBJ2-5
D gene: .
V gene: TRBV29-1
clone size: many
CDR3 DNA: TGCAGCGTTCAGAAGGGGCTAAAGACCCAGTACTTC
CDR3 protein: CSVQKGLKTQYF

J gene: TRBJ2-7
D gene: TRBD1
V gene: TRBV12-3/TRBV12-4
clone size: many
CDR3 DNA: TGTGCCAGCAGACCCTCGTGGGGACAGGGGAGGAACGAGCAGTACTTC
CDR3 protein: CASRPSWGQGRNEQYF

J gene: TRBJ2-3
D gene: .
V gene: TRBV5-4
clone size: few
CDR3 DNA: TGTGCCAGCAGCCCCTCTGGTCGGGCTTCCGGCGATACGCAGTATTTT
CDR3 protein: CASSPSGRASGDTQYF

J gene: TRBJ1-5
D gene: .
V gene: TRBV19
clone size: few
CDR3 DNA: TGTGCCAGTAGTATATCCCGATCGAGCAATCAGCCCCAGCATTTT
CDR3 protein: CASSISRSSNQPQHF

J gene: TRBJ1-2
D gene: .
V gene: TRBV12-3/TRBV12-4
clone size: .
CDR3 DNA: TGTGCCAGCGCGCCTGGGCCTAACTATGGCTACACCTTC
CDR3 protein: CASAPGPNYGYTF

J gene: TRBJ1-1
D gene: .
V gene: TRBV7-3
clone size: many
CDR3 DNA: TGTGCCAGCAGCTTGAGAAGACAGGATGAAGCTTTCTTT
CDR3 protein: CASSLRRQDEAFF

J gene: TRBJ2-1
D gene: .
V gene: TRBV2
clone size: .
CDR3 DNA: TGTGCCAGCTACAGAGGGAGGAATGAGCAGTTCTTC
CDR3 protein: CASYRGRNEQFF

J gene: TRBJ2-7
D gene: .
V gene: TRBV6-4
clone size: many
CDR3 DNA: TGTGCCAGCAGCTTGTTAGCCAGTCCTTCCTACGAGCAGTACTTC
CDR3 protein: CASSLLASPSYEQYF

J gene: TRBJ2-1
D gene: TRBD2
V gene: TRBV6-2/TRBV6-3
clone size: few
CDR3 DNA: TGTGCCAGCAGACCCGGGACTAGCGGGGGCGCCTACAATGAGCAGTTCTTC
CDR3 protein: CASRPGTSGGAYNEQFF

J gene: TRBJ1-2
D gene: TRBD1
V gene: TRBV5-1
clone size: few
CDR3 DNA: TGCGCCAGCAGCGTTTCAGGACAGGACTACACCTTC
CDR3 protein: CASSVSGQDYTF

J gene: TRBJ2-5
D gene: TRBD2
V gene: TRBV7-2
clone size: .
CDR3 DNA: TGTGCCAGCAGCCGCCCCGGGACTACCGACAAGTACTTC
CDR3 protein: CASSRPGTTDKYF

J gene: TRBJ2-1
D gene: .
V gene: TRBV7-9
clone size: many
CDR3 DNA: TGTGCCAGCAGCTTGGCCGGGGGAAATGAGCAGTTCTTC
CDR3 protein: CASSLAGGNEQFF

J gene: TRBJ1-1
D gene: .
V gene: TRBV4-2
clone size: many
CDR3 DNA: TGTGCCAGCAGCCAAGAAGGCTGGCAGTCGACTGAAGCTTTCTTT
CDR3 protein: CASSQEGWQSTEAFF

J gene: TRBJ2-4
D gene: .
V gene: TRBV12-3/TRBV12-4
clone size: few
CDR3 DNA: TGTGCCAGCAGTCCCCCAGGGGTAAAGGACATTCAGTACTTC
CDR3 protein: CASSPPGVKDIQYF

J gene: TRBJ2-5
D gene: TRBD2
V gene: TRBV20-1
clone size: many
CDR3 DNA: TGCAGTGCTGACCTAGCGGAGGAGACCCAGTACTTC
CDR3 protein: CSADLAEETQYF

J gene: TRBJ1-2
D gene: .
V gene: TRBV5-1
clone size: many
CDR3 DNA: TGCGCCAGCAGCGCACAGGGAAGGGACTCTGGCTACACCTTC
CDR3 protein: CASSAQGRDSGYTF

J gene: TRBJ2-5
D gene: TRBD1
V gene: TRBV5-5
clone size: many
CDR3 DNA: TGTGCCAGCAGCGGGGACAGCTGGGGGGAGACCCAGTACTTC
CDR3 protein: CASSGDSWGETQYF

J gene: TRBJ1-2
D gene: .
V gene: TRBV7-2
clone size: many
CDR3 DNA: TGTGCCAGCAGCTTACGGCAGGGGAGGGTTAGCTATGGCTACACCTTC
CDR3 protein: CASSLRQGRVSYGYTF

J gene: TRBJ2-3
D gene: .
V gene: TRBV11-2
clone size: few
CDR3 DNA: TGTGCCAGCAGCTTCGAAGGGGCGGATACGCAGTATTTT
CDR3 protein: CASSFEGADTQYF

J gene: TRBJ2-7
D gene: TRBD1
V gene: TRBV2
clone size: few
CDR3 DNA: TGTGCCAGCAGCCCCGGACAGGGGGCGAACAACGAGCAGTACTTC
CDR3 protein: CASSPGQGANNEQYF

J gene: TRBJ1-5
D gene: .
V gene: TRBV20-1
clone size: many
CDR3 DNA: TGCAGTGGGCGGAGGGGAGCTCAGCCCCAGCATTTT
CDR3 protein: CSGRRGAQPQHF

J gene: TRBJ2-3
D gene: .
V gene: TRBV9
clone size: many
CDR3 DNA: TGTGCCAGCAGCCCACAGACTAGCACAGATACGCAGTATTTT
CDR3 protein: CASSPQTSTDTQYF

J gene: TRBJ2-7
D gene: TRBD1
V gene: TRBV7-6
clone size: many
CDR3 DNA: TGTGCCAGCAGCTTGGCTTATGGGACAGGGGGCGAGCAGTACTTC
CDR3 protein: CASSLAYGTGGEQYF

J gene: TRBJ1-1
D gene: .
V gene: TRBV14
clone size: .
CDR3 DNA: TGTGCCAGCAGCCAGGGGATGAACACTGAAGCTTTCTTT
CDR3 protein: CASSQGMNTEAFF

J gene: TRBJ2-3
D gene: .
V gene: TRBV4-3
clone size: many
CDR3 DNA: TGCGCCAGCAGCCAAGATCGGGAGAACCAGTATTTT
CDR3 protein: CASSQDRENQYF

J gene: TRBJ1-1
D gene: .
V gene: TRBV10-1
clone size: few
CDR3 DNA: TGCGCCAGCAGTGAGGAGGCGGTAATCCAACCGTGGGAGACTGAAGCTTTCTTT
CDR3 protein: CASSEEAVIQPWETEAFF

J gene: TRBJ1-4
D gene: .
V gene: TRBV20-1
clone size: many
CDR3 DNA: TGCAGTGCTAAACGACATAATGAAAAACTGTTTTTT
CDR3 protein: CSAKRHNEKLFF

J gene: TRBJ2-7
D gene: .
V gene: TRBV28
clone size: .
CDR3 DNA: TGTGCCAGCAGCCGCCCGGGTTTTGCCTACGAGCAGTACTTC
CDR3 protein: CASSRPGFAYEQYF